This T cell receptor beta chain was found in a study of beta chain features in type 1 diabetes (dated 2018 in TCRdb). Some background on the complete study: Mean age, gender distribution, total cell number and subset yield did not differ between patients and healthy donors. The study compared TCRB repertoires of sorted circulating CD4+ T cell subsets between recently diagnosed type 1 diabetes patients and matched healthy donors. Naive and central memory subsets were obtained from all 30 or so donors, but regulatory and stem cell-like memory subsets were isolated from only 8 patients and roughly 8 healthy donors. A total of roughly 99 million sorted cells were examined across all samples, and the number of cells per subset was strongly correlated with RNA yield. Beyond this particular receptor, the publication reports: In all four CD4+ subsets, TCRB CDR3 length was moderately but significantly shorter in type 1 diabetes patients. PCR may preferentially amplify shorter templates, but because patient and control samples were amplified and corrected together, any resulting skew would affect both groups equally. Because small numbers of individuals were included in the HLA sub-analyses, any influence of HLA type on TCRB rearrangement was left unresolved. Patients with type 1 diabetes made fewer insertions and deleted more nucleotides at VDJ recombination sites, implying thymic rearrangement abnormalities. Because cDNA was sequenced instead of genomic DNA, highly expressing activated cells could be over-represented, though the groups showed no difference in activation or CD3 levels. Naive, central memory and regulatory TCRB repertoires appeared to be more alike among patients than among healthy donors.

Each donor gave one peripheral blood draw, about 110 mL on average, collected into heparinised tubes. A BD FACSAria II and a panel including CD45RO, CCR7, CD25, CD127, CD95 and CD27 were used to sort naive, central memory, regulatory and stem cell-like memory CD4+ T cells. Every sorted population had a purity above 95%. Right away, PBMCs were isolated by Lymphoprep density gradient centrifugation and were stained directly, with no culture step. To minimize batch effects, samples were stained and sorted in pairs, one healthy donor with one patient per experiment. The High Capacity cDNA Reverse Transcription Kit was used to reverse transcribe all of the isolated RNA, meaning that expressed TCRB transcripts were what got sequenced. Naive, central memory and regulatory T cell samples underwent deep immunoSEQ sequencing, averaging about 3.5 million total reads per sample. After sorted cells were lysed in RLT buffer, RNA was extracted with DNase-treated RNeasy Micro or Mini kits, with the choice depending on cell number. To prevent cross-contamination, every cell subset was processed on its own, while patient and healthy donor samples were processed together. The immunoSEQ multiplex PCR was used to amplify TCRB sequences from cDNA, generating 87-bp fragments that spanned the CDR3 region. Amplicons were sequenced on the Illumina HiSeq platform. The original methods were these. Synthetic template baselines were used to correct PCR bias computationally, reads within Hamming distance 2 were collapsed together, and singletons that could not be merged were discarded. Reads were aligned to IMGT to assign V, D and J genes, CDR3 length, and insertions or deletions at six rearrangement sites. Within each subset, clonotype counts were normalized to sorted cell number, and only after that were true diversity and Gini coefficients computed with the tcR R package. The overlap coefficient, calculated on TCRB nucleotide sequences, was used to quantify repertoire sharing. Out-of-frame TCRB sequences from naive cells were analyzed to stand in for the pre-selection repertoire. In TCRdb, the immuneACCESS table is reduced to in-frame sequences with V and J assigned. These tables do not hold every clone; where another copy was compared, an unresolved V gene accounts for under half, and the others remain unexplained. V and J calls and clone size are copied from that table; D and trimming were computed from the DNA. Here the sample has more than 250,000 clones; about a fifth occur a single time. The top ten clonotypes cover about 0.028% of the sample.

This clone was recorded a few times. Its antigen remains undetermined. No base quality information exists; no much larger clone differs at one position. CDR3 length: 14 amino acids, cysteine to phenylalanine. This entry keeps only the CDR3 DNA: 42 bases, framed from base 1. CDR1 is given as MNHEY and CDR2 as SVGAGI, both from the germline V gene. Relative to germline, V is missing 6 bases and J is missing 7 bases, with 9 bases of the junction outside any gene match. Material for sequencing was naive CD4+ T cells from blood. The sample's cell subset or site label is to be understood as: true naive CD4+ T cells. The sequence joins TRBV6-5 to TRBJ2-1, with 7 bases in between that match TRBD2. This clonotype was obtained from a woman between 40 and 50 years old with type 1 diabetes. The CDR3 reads CASSRLAPGNEQFF. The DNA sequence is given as TGTGCCAGCAGCCGACTAGCCCCAGGAAATGAGCAGTTCTTC.